Each of the 9 T cell receptor beta chains below was sequenced from the same sample in a study of T cells in Graves' hyperthyroidism and ophthalmopathy. Using RNA transcripts as the source, TCR beta CDR3 regions were amplified. First-round RT-PCR of the TCR CDR3 relied on the HTBI primer set. TCRdb re-called the multiplex PCR reads with MiXCR, one entry per CDR3 protein. This sample carries roughly 300,000 distinct CDR3 sequences, roughly 18% of them seen once, and the ten largest clones take less than 65%. The specimen sequenced was blood. All receptors derive from a woman in her forties or fifties with Graves' hyperthyroidism.

As regards this clonotype: The junction departs from germline at one end; a sequencing error may be responsible. The V gene is TRBV7-9, the J gene TRBJ1-3, with unresolved D. Germline loops: CDR1 SEHNR, CDR2 FQNEAQ (reference sequence). CDR3 length equals 15 residues. CDR3 nucleotide sequence: TGCGCCAGCAGCCTCCAGCGGGGAGCCGAAAACACCATATATTTT. As protein: CASSLQRGAENTIYF.

V gene TRBV28 combines with J gene TRBJ2-3, with D perhaps TRBD1 or TRBD2 (5 bases each). Germline lookup yields CDR1 MDHEN and CDR2 SYDVKM. Trimming removed 3 bases at V and 2 bases at J, with 27 bases between. The CDR3 runs to 20 residues. The CDR3 coding sequence is TGTGCCAGCAGTTTTTGGGCTAGTGGTCTAGGGACCCACCCCACAGATACGCAGTATTTT. As protein: CASSFWASGLGTHPTDTQYF.

This chain joins TRBV7-2 and TRBJ1-5; 7 bases line up with TRBD1. CDR1 is SGHTA and CDR2 is FQGNSA in the germline V gene. The CDR3 is 14 residues long. V was pared by 4 bases and J by 4 bases, with 4 bases of the junction left unmatched. CDR3 nucleotides: TGTGCCAGCAGCTCCGCGGGACAGAATCAGCCCCAGCATTTT. Residues: CASSSAGQNQPQHF.

The J gene is TRBJ2-2, the V gene TRBV10-3; 10 bases align to TRBD2. V shed 6 bases and J 0 bases; nucleotides not matched to a gene: 4. The CDR3 runs to 16 residues. Germline V gene data show CDR1 as ENHRY and CDR2 as SYGVKD. The CDR3 here is CAISSTSGANTGELFF. Written as DNA, the CDR3 is TGTGCCATCAGCTCCACTAGCGGGGCGAACACCGGGGAGCTGTTTTTT.

Many counts were recorded for this clonotype. V is TRBV24-1 and J is TRBJ1-1; D is ambiguous. The germline V and J ends were trimmed by 5 bases and 2 bases, with 5 bases remaining between them. The CDR3 covers 12 residues. The germline CDR1 and CDR2 sequences are KGHDR and SFDVKD. CDR3 in amino acids: CATSASNTEAFF. For the CDR3, the DNA is TGTGCCACCAGTGCCAGTAACACTGAAGCTTTCTTT.

This clonotype was found many times. This chain connects TRBV3-1 to TRBJ1-4; 7 bases map to TRBD1. This CDR3 has 15 residues. V trimming: 2 bases; J trimming: 0 bases; junction bases outside the gene matches: 0. CDR1 and CDR2 from the germline V gene are LGHDT and YNNKEL (reference sequence). CDR3 bases: TGTGCCAGCAGCCAACAGGGGGCAACTAATGAAAAACTGTTTTTT. Translation gives CASSQQGATNEKLFF.

This clonotype was seen repeatedly, ten times or more. This chain connects TRBV12-3 or TRBV12-4 to TRBJ1-4; unclear D gene. V lost 5 bases, J lost 8 bases, and 9 bases lay in between. The CDR3 loop spans 12 amino acids. This CDR3 is CASSPRREKLFF. As DNA, the CDR3 is TGTGCCAGCAGTCCCCGACGGGAAAAACTGTTTTTT.

Only a few counts were recorded for this clonotype. V usage is TRBV6-1 and J usage is TRBJ2-1; 11 bases fit TRBD2. J lost 3 bases, V lost 6 bases, and 4 bases had no gene match. CDR1 is MNHNS, CDR2 SASEGT, per germline. This CDR3 spans 15 amino acids. CDR3 in amino acids: CASSRGLAGYNEQFF. In DNA, the CDR3 is TGTGCCAGCAGCCGTGGACTAGCGGGCTACAATGAGCAGTTCTTC.

This chain links TRBV18 with TRBJ2-6, with unresolved D. The CDR3 length is 19 residues. Germline values: CDR1 KGHSH, CDR2 LQKENI. V was clipped by 1 base and J by 0 bases, with 16 bases between them. CDR3 sequence (DNA): TGTGCCAGCTCACCACGACGTGCCAGGAGCGACTCTGGGGCCAACGTCCTGACTTTC. Translating it yields CASSPRRARSDSGANVLTF. The full variable domain, with the rest looked up from reference TRBV18 and TRBJ2-6, is NAGVMQNPRHLVRRRGQEARLRCSPMKGHSHVYWYRQLPEEGLKFMVYLQKENIIDESGMPKERFSAEFPKEGPSILRIQQVVRGDSAAYFCASSPRRARSDSGANVLTFGAGSRLTVL.